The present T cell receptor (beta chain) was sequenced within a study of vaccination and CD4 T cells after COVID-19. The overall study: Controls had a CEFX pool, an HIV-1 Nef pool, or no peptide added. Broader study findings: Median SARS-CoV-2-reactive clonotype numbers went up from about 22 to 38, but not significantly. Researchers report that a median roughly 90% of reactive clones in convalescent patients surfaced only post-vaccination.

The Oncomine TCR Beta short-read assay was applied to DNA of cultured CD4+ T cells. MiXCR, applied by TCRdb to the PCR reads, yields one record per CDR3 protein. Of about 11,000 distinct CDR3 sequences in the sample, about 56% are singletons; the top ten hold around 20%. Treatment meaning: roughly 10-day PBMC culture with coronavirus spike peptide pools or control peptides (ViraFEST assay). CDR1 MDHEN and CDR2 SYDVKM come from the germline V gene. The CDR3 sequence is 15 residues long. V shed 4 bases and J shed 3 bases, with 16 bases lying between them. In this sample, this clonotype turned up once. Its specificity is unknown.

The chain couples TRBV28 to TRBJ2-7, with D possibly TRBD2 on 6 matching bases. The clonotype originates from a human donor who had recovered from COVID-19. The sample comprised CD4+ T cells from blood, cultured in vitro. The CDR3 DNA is TGTGCCAGCAGTTCGCGGGGCTTGAGGAACTACGAGCAGTACTTC. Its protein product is CASSSRGLRNYEQYF.